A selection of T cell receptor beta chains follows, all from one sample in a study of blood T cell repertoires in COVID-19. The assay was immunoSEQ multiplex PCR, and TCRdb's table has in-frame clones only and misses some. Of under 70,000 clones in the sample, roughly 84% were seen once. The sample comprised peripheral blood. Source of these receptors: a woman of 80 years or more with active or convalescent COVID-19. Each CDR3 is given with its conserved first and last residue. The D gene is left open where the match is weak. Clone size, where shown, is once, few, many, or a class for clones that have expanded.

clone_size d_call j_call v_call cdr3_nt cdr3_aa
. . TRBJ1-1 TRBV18 TGTGCCAGCTCACGGGACTGGAACACTGAAGCTTTCTTT CASSRDWNTEAFF
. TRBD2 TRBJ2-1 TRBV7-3 TGTGCCAGCAGCTCCGCCGGGACTAGCGGACCCTCCTACAATGAGCAGTTCTTC CASSSAGTSGPSYNEQFF
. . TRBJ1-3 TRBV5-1 TGCGCCAGCAGTCAGGGAAGCTCTGGAAACACCATATATTTT CASSQGSSGNTIYF
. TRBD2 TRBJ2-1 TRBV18 TGTGCCAGCTCACCAACTAGCGGGGACGGTGAGCAGTTCTTC CASSPTSGDGEQFF
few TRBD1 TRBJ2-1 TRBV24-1 TGTGCCACCAGCGACGGGGACAGGGGGCTTGATGAGCAGTTCTTC CATSDGDRGLDEQFF
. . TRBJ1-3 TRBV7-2 TGTGCCAGCAGCTTAGTCGCCTGGGGCCAAAACTCTGGAAACACCATATATTTT CASSLVAWGQNSGNTIYF
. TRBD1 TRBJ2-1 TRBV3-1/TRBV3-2 TGTGCCAGCAGGCTACAGGGGGTCCCATACAATGAGCAGTTCTTC CASRLQGVPYNEQFF
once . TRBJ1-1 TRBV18 TGTGCCAGCTCACCCCAATCCTACGATCCTGAAGCTTTCTTT CASSPQSYDPEAFF
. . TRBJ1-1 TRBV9 TGTGCCAGCAGCGCCCACACATCGAACACTGAAGCTTTCTTT CASSAHTSNTEAFF
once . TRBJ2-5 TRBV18 TGTGCCAGCTCACGAGGGCTTCAAGAGACCCAGTACTTC CASSRGLQETQYF
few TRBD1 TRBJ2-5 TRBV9 TGTGCCAGCAGCGTAGAGACAGGGGGCGGTGAGACCCAGTACTTC CASSVETGGGETQYF